What follows are 13 T cell receptor beta chains derived from one specimen sequenced in a study of T-cell memory formation after mild COVID-19. MiXCR was run by TCRdb on the 5' RACE reads, yielding one entry per CDR3 protein. Here the sample spans under 300,000 distinct CDR3 sequences, approximately 8% being singletons. The specimen was PBMCs or a T cell subset sorted from them (not recorded which). Receptor source: a man aged 18 to 35 who had mild COVID-19 (a few samples of this study predate the infection). Cell type and time point are not known.

V usage is TRBV3-1 and J usage is TRBJ1-1; D remains unclear. The germline CDR1 and CDR2 sequences are LGHDT and YNNKEL (reference sequence). V gave up 1 base and J gave up 7 bases, with 13 bases separating them. There are 14 residues in the CDR3. Written as DNA, the CDR3 is TGTGCCAGCAGCCAAGGAAGAGCGTCGGGTGAAGCTTTCTTT. Its protein product is CASSQGRASGEAFF. Filled out from reference TRBV3-1 and TRBJ1-1, the complete variable domain reads DTAVSQTPKYLVTQMGNDKSIKCEQNLGHDTMYWYKQDSKKFLKIMFSYNNKELIINETVPNRFSPKSPDKAHLNLHINSLELGDSAVYFCASSQGRASGEAFFGQGTRLTVV.

The chain links TRBV6-1 to TRBJ2-3; 13 bases map to TRBD2. Trimming cost V 4 bases and J 6 bases; bases outside gene matches: 4. Germline V CDR1 and CDR2: MNHNS, SASEGT. The CDR3 is made up of 15 amino acids. CDR3 sequence reads: CASSGTSGGSDTQYF. CDR3 sequence (DNA): TGTGCCAGCAGTGGGACTAGCGGGGGTTCCGATACGCAGTATTTT.

The J gene is TRBJ1-2, the V gene TRBV12-3 or TRBV12-4; D is ambiguous. Trimming cost V 6 bases and J 0 bases, with 8 bases left between them. The CDR3 spans 13 residues. The CDR3 spells CASSEPANYGYTF. The CDR3 nucleotides read TGTGCCAGCAGCGAACCTGCTAACTATGGCTACACCTTC.

This clonotype was observed a few times. The chain has TRBV5-1 and TRBJ1-2, with a weak D call TRBD1 (5 bases). Germline V CDR1 and CDR2: SGHRS, YFSETQ. The CDR3 totals 15 residues. Trimming pared 0 bases from V and 2 bases from J, leaving 11 bases between. The CDR3: CASSLDGRANYGYTF. In DNA form, the CDR3 reads TGCGCCAGCAGCTTGGATGGCAGGGCGAACTATGGCTACACCTTC.

The rearrangement uses TRBV18 and TRBJ2-5, with 8 bases aligning to TRBD2. Germline CDR1 is KGHSH and CDR2 is LQKENI. The CDR3 extends over 14 amino acids. V trimming: 3 bases; J trimming: 4 bases; junction bases outside the gene matches: 4. CDR3 bases: TGTGCCAGCTCACCCGGACTAGCCGTAGAGACCCAGTACTTC. Translating it yields CASSPGLAVETQYF.

CDR3 sequence (DNA): TGTGCCAGCAGTGTACGGGACAGATACACCATATATTTT. Amino acid sequence: CASSVRDRYTIYF. V gene TRBV6-1 combines with J gene TRBJ1-3; 7 positions agree with TRBD1. Germline CDR1 reads MNHNS; CDR2 reads SASEGT. J was trimmed by 8 bases and V by 4 bases; bases with no gene match: 5. The length of the CDR3 is 13 residues.

V is TRBV4-3 and J is TRBJ2-2, with TRBD1 as a possible D gene (7 bases). Per germline, CDR1 LGHNA and CDR2 YSLEER. Trimming took 0 bases from V and 5 from J, leaving 10 bases between them. CDR3 length: 15 residues. CDR3 sequence (DNA): TGCGCCAGCAGCCAAGATCCAGGGGGGACCGGGGAGCTGTTTTTT. As protein: CASSQDPGGTGELFF.

At least ten counts were recorded for this clonotype. DNA for the CDR3: TGTGCCAGCAGCTTGGACAGGGCGGCAGATACGCAGTATTTT. Encoded protein: CASSLDRAADTQYF. The chain is built from TRBV7-3 and TRBJ2-3; TRBD1 agrees at 8 bases. The CDR3 extends over 14 amino acids. After removal of 3 bases from V and 4 bases from J, the junction contained 3 bases not matched to a gene. Per germline, CDR1 SGHTA and CDR2 FQGTGA.

The rearrangement uses TRBV10-1 and TRBJ2-1; D ambiguous. Germline V CDR1 and CDR2: WNHNN, SYGVQD (reference sequence). The V gene lost 1 base and the J gene lost 0 bases, with 10 bases spanning the gap. The CDR3 covers 16 residues. The CDR3 protein is CASSEFGRRSYNEQFF. The CDR3 coding sequence is TGCGCCAGCAGTGAGTTTGGACGCCGCTCCTACAATGAGCAGTTCTTC.

This clonotype was seen a few times. The V gene is TRBV5-1, the J gene TRBJ1-2, with D maybe TRBD1 (5 bases). Germline CDR1 and CDR2: SGHRS and YFSETQ. The CDR3 has 13 residues. Trimming shortened V by 4 bases and J by 3 bases, and 10 bases separated the two germline ends. Here the CDR3 DNA reads TGCGCCAGCAGCCCCGACAGTGACTATGGCTACACCTTC. It is translated as CASSPDSDYGYTF. Full variable domain (outside the CDR3, taken from reference TRBV5-1 and TRBJ1-2): KAGVTQTPRYLIKTRGQQVTLSCSPISGHRSVSWYQQTPGQGLQFLFEYFSETQRNKGNFPGRFSGRQFSNSRSEMNVSTLELGDSALYLCASSPDSDYGYTFGSGTRLTVV.

The CDR3 is CASSTPGTGPYEQYF. For the CDR3, the DNA is TGTGCCAGCTCAACTCCCGGGACAGGGCCCTACGAGCAGTACTTC. J is TRBJ2-7 and V is TRBV18; 9 bases agree with TRBD1. This CDR3 has 15 amino acids. The germline V gene encodes CDR1 KGHSH and CDR2 LQKENI. The ends lost 5 bases at V and 2 bases at J; junction bases unmatched: 7.

This chain links TRBV21-1 with TRBJ2-1. TRBV21-1 is given as a pseudogene. This CDR3 has 15 residues. CDR3: CASSKKDGYLREQFF. Written as DNA, the CDR3 is TGTGCCAGCAGCAAAAAGGATGGATATTTGAGGGAGCAGTTCTTC.

This clonotype was seen ten or more times. The genes are TRBV7-6 and TRBJ2-5; D uncertain. This CDR3 comprises 12 residues. Germline CDR1 is SGHVS and CDR2 is FNYEAQ. V shed 3 bases and J shed 4 bases, with 6 bases lying between them. CDR3 in DNA: TGTGCCAGCAGCTTCCGTAGAGAGACCCAGTACTTC. It yields the protein CASSFRRETQYF.